These T cell receptor beta chains were read from a single sample in a study of CD8 T cells in Susac syndrome. TCRdb analysed the immunoSEQ multiplex PCR reads with MiXCR anew, one entry per CDR3 protein. The sample consists of 75,000 to 95,000 distinct CDR3 sequences, roughly 95% of them appearing once. Sequencing was carried out using CD8+ T cells from PBMCs. The receptors originated from a human donor with Susac syndrome. CDR3s leave out the opening cysteine and the closing phenylalanine or tryptophan. The order of the fields is clone size, J gene, V gene, CDR3 protein. Where a row states a size, it is once, few, many or the class of an expanded clone; other rows omit it.

once,TRBJ1-5,TRBV12-3/TRBV12-4,ASSLGGPGQPQH
.,TRBJ2-7,TRBV27,ASSPGARSEQY
.,TRBJ2-3,TRBV9,ASSGGLVGTDTQY
.,TRBJ2-1,TRBV27,ASSPAGTLGDNEQF
.,TRBJ2-2,TRBV20-1,SARASGTGGTSNTGELF
.,TRBJ1-5,TRBV30,AWSNTLGRDQPQH
.,TRBJ2-3,TRBV12-3/TRBV12-4,ASSIGSTDTQY
.,TRBJ2-5,TRBV19,ASSIQETQY
.,TRBJ1-2,TRBV14,ASSPRTGWYGYT
.,TRBJ1-5,TRBV30,AWRARGNSNQPQH
.,TRBJ1-2,TRBV29-1,SVESVRNYGYT
.,TRBJ1-6,TRBV4-3,ASSLDRGGRNNSPLH
.,TRBJ1-3,TRBV30,AWRGQSSGNTIY
.,TRBJ2-7,TRBV4-1,ASSQEWTSVTYEQY
.,TRBJ2-5,TRBV7-9,ASSLATGADETQY
.,TRBJ2-5,TRBV5-6,ASSSTYQIQETQY
.,TRBJ2-5,TRBV2,ASTEASVQETQY
.,TRBJ2-5,TRBV6-5,ASSPKGAGQTQY
.,TRBJ2-7,TRBV3-1,ASSPPWGSAYEQY
.,TRBJ2-7,TRBV28,ASRFGTGYEQY
.,TRBJ2-6,TRBV20-1,SATTGTGANVLT
.,TRBJ2-5,TRBV20-1,SAISGQGTGETQY
.,TRBJ1-1,TRBV5-8,ASSVQGDTEAF
.,TRBJ1-4,TRBV7-9,ASSSLARGGEKLF
.,TRBJ1-1,TRBV15,ATSRDPRVTEAF
.,TRBJ2-7,TRBV7-3,ASSSGPSSYEQY
.,TRBJ2-7,TRBV3-1,ASSQATSGDPSYEQY